The 9 T cell receptor beta chains reported below all come from one sample, sequenced in a study of shared clonotypes between healthy human individuals. Using immunoSEQ multiplex PCR, the repertoire was profiled, and TCRdb retains in-frame clones only, with some absent. The table records some 350,000 clones, approximately 79% of them present only once. Sequences were obtained from memory CD4+ T cells sorted from blood. Sample subset: CD45RA-negative fraction. These receptors were taken from a young man in good health.

The chain couples TRBV18 to TRBJ1-2, with D unresolved. Germline V lookup: CDR1 KGHSH, CDR2 LQKENI. The CDR3 runs 13 residues. V lost 3 bases, J lost 8 bases, and 13 bases lay in between. The DNA of the CDR3 is TGTGCCAGCTCACCGGGGTACAGCCAGGGCTACACCTTC. It specifies CASSPGYSQGYTF.

The sample holds one count of this clone. This sequence joins TRBV7-3 and TRBJ2-1; D remains ambiguous. CDR1 is SGHTA and CDR2 is FQGTGA in the germline V gene. The germline V and J ends were trimmed by 4 bases and 8 bases, with 24 bases remaining between them. This CDR3 is built from 17 residues. The CDR3 reads CASSSSPSGAFNHEQFF. The CDR3 DNA sequence: TGTGCCAGCAGCTCCTCGCCCTCGGGTGCGTTCAACCATGAGCAGTTCTTC.

This chain uses TRBV6-5 with TRBJ2-5; D is uncertain. The CDR3 is 15 amino acids. Trimming removed 2 bases at V and 2 bases at J, with 12 bases between. CDR1 and CDR2 (germline): MNHEY, SVGAGI. The CDR3 nucleotides read TGTGCCAGCAGTTACCAGCCAGCAGTGCAAGAGACCCAGTACTTC. This sequence encodes CASSYQPAVQETQYF.

The J gene is TRBJ2-7, the V gene TRBV18, with a weak D call TRBD1 (6 bases). Germline CDR1 reads KGHSH; CDR2 reads LQKENI. V gave up 8 bases and J gave up 0 bases, with 14 bases separating them. The CDR3 spans 14 residues. CDR3 residues: CASTQGLLSYEQYF. The CDR3 bases are TGTGCCAGCACACAGGGTTTGCTCTCCTACGAGCAGTACTTC.

This clone is a singleton in its sample. The V call is TRBV10-3, the J call TRBJ2-7, with 9 bases aligning to TRBD2. CDR3 length equals 15 residues. The germline V gene encodes CDR1 ENHRY and CDR2 SYGVKD. The junction had 3 bases not matched to a gene; V was cut back by 0 bases and J by 3 bases. In DNA form, the CDR3 reads TGTGCCATCAGTGAGTCTAGCGGGAGTGACTACGAGCAGTACTTC. Translation: CAISESSGSDYEQYF.

CDR3 sequence reads: CSVTGTSADTQYF. In DNA form, the CDR3 reads TGCAGCGTTACCGGGACTAGCGCAGATACGCAGTATTTT. The chain carries TRBV29-1 and TRBJ2-3; 10 bases line up with TRBD2. The V segment lost 5 bases and the J segment 4 bases; nucleotides outside the gene matches: 3. CDR1 is SQVTM, CDR2 ANQGSEA, per germline. The CDR3 spans 13 residues.

This chain uses TRBV28 with TRBJ2-3; 10 positions agree with TRBD1. Germline assignment: CDR1 MDHEN and CDR2 SYDVKM. This CDR3 is built from 16 residues. V lost 6 bases, J lost 2 bases, and 8 bases stayed unmatched. CDR3: CASRDWGQGSTDTQYF. DNA of the CDR3: TGTGCCAGCAGAGATTGGGGACAGGGGTCCACAGATACGCAGTATTTT.

The chain links TRBV27 to TRBJ2-1, with D possibly being TRBD1 or TRBD2 (5 bases each). V lost 2 bases to trimming and J lost 10 bases, with 12 bases between them. The CDR3 runs to 13 residues. Germline V CDR1 and CDR2: MNHEY, SMNVEV (reference sequence). The CDR3 spells CASSLRSGDEQFF. The CDR3, as DNA: TGTGCCAGCAGTTTACGATCCGGGGACGAGCAGTTCTTC.

V gene TRBV5-1 combines with J gene TRBJ2-1; TRBD2 matches at 9 bases. Germline V CDR1 and CDR2: SGHRS, YFSETQ. The CDR3 length is 15 residues. J lost 8 bases, V lost 6 bases, and 12 bases had no gene match. The CDR3 coding sequence is TGCGCCAGCATCTCCGGGACTAGCTTGAGCGATGAGCAGTTCTTC. Translation: CASISGTSLSDEQFF.